The clone carrying this T cell receptor beta chain was detected ten times or more. The data are from a study of T-cell reconstitution after alpha-beta-depleted transplantation in children. Germline CDR1 reads DFQATT; CDR2 reads SNEGSKA (reference sequence). CDR3 length: 15 residues. V trimming: 5 bases; J trimming: 5 bases; junction bases outside the gene matches: 11. As it was prepared, the TCRbeta library received unique molecular identifiers. MiXCR was run by TCRdb on the PCR reads, yielding one entry per CDR3 protein. The data show 200,000 to 250,000 distinct CDR3 sequences, about 9.6% seen once. The sequence was obtained from a human donor who donated a stem cell graft to a child with SCID. The sample here was PBMCs from the stem cell graft donor, taken from the stem cell graft. The chain links TRBV20-1 to TRBJ2-1; 8 bases fit TRBD1. The CDR3 region has the DNA TGCAGTGCTGGATCGACAGGGGCATTCAACAATGAGCAGTTCTTC. Amino acids: CSAGSTGAFNNEQFF.